This section outlines one T cell receptor (beta chain) sequence together with its context. In the authors' workflow: Amplification of reference gene primers provided the estimated nucleated cell counts. Measured with immunoSEQ multiplex PCR; TCRdb has only the in-frame clones, and not every one. V, J and clone size derive from that table, while D and trimming were established from the DNA sequence. The data show about 270,000 clones, 87% seen once. This sample is part of a study of blood T cell repertoires in COVID-19. On the study more broadly: Whether acute or convalescent, the COVID-19 samples came from the United States, Italy and Spain. T cells, B-cell-depleted T cells, or PBMCs provided the cDNA or gDNA that served as material.

The V and J ends lost 0 bases and 1 base respectively, with 6 bases between them. CDR1 is LNHDA and CDR2 is SQIVND in the germline V gene (reference sequence). CDR3 length equals 14 residues. Sequencing input: peripheral blood. This clonotype was sampled from a woman between 50 and 59 years old with acute or convalescent COVID-19. The V and J genes are TRBV19 and TRBJ2-5; D might be TRBD2 (6 bases). DNA of the CDR3: TGTGCCAGTAGTATAGAGGGACTCCAAGAGACCCAGTACTTC. It yields the protein CASSIEGLQETQYF.